The 9 T cell receptor beta chains presented below share a single source sample, sequenced in a study of blood T cell repertoires in COVID-19. The method was immunoSEQ multiplex PCR; TCRdb's version includes in-frame clones alone and lacks a portion of them. Seen here are 45,000 or so clones, 73% observed once, and the top ten hold more than 55%. Sequencing was done on a sample of peripheral blood. Receptor source: a man of 80 years or more with acute or convalescent COVID-19.

A few counts support this clone. This chain uses TRBV11-3 with TRBJ2-3; 10 bases match TRBD2. The CDR3 extends over 17 amino acids. J gave up 3 bases and V 1 base, and 7 bases lay outside the gene matches. In germline, CDR1 is SGHNT, CDR2 YENEEA. CDR3 residues: CASSLAPSGSDTDTQYF. The DNA for the CDR3 is TGTGCCAGCAGCTTAGCCCCTAGCGGGAGTGATACAGATACGCAGTATTTT.

The rearrangement links TRBV5-8 to TRBJ2-2, with a possible D match to TRBD2 (5 bases). Germline-derived CDR1 and CDR2 are SGHTS and YDEGEE. V was pared by 4 bases and J by 5 bases, with 12 bases between. The CDR3 has 14 residues. CDR3 sequence: CASSRPPGTGELFF. As DNA, the CDR3 is TGTGCCAGCAGCCGACCCCCGGGGACCGGGGAGCTGTTTTTT.

The chain carries TRBV6-2 or TRBV6-3 and TRBJ1-5; D not resolved. Germline assignment: CDR1 MNHEY and CDR2 SVGEGT. V lost 1 base to trimming and J lost 0 bases, with 10 bases between them. This CDR3 region has 16 residues. CDR3 sequence (DNA): TGTGCCAGCAGTTACTTGGGAGACTATAGCAATCAGCCCCAGCATTTT. It encodes CASSYLGDYSNQPQHF.

The chain carries TRBV4-1 and TRBJ1-4; D unresolved. V gave up 6 bases and J gave up 1 base, with 15 bases separating them. The CDR3 totals 16 residues. Germline assignment: CDR1 MGHRA and CDR2 YSYEKL. As DNA, the CDR3 is TGCGCCAGCAGTCCAAGCCCCGGGATAACTAATGAAAAACTGTTTTTT. This codes for CASSPSPGITNEKLFF.

The rearrangement joins TRBV9 to TRBJ2-3; D is perhaps TRBD1 (5 bases). The CDR3 runs 16 residues. The V gene's germline CDR1 is SGDLS and CDR2 YYNGEE. The V gene lost 3 bases and the J gene lost 1 base, with 15 bases spanning the gap. The CDR3 DNA is TGTGCCAGCAGCGGGCGCTCCTTGGGGCGCACAGATACGCAGTATTTT. This translates into CASSGRSLGRTDTQYF.

The V and J genes are TRBV14 and TRBJ2-5; TRBD1 matches 7 bases. Germline CDR1 is SGHDN and CDR2 is FVKESK. The V gene end was trimmed by 5 bases and the J gene end by 4 bases; junction bases not matched to a gene: 16. This CDR3 region has 17 residues. CDR3 sequence reads: CASSTYRGSAVVETQYF. DNA for the CDR3: TGTGCCAGCAGCACCTACAGGGGCTCGGCAGTGGTAGAGACCCAGTACTTC.

The chain joins TRBV7-3 to TRBJ2-1; 8 nucleotides agree with TRBD2. The germline V gene has CDR1 SGHTA and CDR2 FQGTGA. The CDR3 totals 16 residues. V was pared by 3 bases and J by 2 bases, with 6 bases of the junction left unmatched. CDR3 in DNA: TGTGCCAGCAGCTTGAAGCGGGAGACCACCTACAATGAGCAGTTCTTC. Translating it yields CASSLKRETTYNEQFF.

This clone showed up just once. The rearrangement links TRBV4-3 to TRBJ2-3, with D perhaps TRBD2 (5 bases). CDR3 length: 15 residues. CDR1 and CDR2 from the germline V gene are LGHNA and YSLEER. V was pared by 4 bases and J by 0 bases, with 11 bases between. The CDR3 bases are TGCGCCAGCAGCCTCCAGGACTCTAGCACAGATACGCAGTATTTT. Translated: CASSLQDSSTDTQYF.

This clone came up once. The gene calls are TRBV3-1 (or the pseudogene TRBV3-2) and TRBJ2-1, with D tentatively TRBD2 (6 bases). The V end lost 3 bases, the J end lost 7 bases, and 13 bases lay between the germline ends. The CDR3 totals 14 residues. CDR1 is LGHDT and CDR2 is YNNKEL in the germline V gene (reference sequence). The CDR3, as DNA: TGTGCCAGCAGCCAGGCGGGAAGGGCAAATGAGCAGTTCTTC. It translates to CASSQAGRANEQFF.